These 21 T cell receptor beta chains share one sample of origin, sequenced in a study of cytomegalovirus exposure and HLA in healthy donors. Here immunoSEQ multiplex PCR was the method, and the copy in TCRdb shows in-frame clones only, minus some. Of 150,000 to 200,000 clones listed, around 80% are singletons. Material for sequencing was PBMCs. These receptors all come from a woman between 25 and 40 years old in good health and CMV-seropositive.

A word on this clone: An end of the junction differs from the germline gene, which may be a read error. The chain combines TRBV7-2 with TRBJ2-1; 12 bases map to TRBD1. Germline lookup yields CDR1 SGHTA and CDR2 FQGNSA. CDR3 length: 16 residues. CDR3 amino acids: CASSVAPGQGAGEQFF. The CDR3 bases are TGTGCCAGCAGCGTAGCACCGGGACAGGGGGCAGGGGAGCAGTTCTTC.

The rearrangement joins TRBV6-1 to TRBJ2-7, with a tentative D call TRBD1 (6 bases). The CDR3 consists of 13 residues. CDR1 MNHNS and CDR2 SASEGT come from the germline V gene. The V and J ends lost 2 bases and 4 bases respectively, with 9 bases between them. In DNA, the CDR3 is TGTGCCAGCAGTGAAAGTGGACAGTACGAGCAGTACTTC. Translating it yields CASSESGQYEQYF.

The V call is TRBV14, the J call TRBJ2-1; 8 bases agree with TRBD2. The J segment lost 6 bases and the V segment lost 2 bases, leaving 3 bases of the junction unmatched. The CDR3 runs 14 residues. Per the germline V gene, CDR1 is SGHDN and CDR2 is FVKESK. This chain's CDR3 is CASSQSGGTNEQFF. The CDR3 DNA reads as TGTGCCAGCAGCCAAAGCGGGGGTACCAATGAGCAGTTCTTC.

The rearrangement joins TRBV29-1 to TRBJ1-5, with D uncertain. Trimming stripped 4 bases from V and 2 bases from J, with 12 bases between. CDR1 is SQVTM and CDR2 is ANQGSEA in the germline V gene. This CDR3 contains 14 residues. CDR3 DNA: TGCAGCGTTGTTGAGGGTTATGGCAATCAGCCCCAGCATTTT. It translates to CSVVEGYGNQPQHF.

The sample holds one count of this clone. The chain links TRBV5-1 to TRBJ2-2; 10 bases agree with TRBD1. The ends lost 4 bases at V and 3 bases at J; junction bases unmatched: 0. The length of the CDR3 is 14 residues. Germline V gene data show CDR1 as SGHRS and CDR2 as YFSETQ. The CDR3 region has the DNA TGCGCCAGCAGCGGGACAGGGGACACCGGGGAGCTGTTTTTT. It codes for CASSGTGDTGELFF.

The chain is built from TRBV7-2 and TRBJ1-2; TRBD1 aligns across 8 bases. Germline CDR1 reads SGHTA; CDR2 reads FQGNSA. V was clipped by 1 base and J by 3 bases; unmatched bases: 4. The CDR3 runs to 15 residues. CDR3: CASSLGTGLYYGYTF. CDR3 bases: TGTGCCAGCAGCTTAGGGACAGGGCTGTACTATGGCTACACCTTC.

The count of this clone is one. CDR3 DNA: TGTGCCAGCAGCCCCCGGACAGGGACCTATGGCTACACCTTC. Amino acids: CASSPRTGTYGYTF. This chain joins TRBV9 and TRBJ1-2; 8 bases are shared with TRBD1. Germline CDR1 reads SGDLS; CDR2 reads YYNGEE. V was pared by 4 bases and J by 4 bases, with 6 bases of the junction left unmatched. The CDR3 length is 14 residues.

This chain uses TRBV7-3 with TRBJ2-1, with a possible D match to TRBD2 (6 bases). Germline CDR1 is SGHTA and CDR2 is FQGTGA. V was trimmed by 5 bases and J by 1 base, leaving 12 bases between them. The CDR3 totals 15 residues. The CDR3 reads CASSPTGLSYNEQFF. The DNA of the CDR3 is TGTGCCAGCAGCCCAACGGGACTTTCCTACAATGAGCAGTTCTTC.

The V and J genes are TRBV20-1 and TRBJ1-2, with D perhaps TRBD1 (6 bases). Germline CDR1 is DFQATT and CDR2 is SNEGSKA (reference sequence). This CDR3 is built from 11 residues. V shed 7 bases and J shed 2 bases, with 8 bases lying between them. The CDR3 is CSGQGNYGYTF. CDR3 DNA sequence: TGCAGTGGCCAGGGGAACTATGGCTACACCTTC.

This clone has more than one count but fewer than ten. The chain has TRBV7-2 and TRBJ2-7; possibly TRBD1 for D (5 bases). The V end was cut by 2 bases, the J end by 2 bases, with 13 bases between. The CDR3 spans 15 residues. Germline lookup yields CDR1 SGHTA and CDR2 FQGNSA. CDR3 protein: CASSLIADTTYEQYF. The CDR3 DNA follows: TGTGCCAGCAGCTTAATTGCGGACACCACCTACGAGCAGTACTTC.

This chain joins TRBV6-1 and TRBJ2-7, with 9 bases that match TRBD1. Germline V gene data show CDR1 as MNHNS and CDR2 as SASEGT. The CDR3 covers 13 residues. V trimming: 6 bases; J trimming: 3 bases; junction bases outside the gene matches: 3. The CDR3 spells CASRGQGLYEQYF. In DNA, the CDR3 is TGTGCCAGCAGGGGACAGGGTCTCTACGAGCAGTACTTC.

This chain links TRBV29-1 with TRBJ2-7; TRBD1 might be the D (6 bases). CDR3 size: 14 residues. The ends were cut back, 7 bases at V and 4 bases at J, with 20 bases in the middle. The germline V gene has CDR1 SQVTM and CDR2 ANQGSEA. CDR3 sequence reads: CSAIVSQGWYEQYF. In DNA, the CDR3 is TGCAGCGCCATAGTGTCGCAGGGGTGGTACGAGCAGTACTTC.

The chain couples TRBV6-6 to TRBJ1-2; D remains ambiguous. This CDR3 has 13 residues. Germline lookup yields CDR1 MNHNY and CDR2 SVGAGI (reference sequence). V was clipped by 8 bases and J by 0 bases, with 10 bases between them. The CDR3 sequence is CASSPGANYGYTF. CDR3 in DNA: TGTGCCAGCTCTCCGGGAGCTAACTATGGCTACACCTTC.

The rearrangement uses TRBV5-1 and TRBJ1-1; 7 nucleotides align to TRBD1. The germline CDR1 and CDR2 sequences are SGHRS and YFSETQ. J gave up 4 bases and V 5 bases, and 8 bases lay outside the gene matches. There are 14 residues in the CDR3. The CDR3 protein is CASRPEYRGTEAFF. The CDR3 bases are TGCGCCAGCAGACCGGAGTACAGGGGCACTGAAGCTTTCTTT.

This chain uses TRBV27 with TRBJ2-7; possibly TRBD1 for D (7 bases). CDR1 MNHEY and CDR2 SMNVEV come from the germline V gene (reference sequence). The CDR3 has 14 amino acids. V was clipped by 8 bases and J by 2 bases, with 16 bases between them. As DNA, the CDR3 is TGTGCCAGCCGTATTCAGGGGGGTCCCTACGAGCAGTACTTC. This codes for CASRIQGGPYEQYF.

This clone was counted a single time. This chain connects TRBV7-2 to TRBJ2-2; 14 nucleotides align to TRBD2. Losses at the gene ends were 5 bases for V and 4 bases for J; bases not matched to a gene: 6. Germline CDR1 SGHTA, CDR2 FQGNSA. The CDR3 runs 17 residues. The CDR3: CASSRSGLAGGTGELFF. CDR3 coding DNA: TGTGCCAGCAGCCGGTCCGGACTAGCGGGAGGCACCGGGGAGCTGTTTTTT.

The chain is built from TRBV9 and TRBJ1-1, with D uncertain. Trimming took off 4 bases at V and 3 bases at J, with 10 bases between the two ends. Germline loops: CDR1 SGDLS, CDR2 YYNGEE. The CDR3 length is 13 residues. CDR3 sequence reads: CASSPISDTEAFF. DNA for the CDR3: TGTGCCAGCAGCCCCATCTCGGACACTGAAGCTTTCTTT.

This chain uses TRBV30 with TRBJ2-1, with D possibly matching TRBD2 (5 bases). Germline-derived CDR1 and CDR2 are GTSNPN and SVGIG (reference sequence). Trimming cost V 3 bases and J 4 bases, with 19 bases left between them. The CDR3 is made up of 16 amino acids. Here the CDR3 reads CAWSFLADLRYNEQFF. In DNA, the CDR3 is TGTGCCTGGAGCTTTCTAGCAGACTTACGGTACAATGAGCAGTTCTTC.

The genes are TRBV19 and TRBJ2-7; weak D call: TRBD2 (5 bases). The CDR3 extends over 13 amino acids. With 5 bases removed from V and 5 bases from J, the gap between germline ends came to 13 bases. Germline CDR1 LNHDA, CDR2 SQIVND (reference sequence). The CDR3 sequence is CASSGSRLNEQYF. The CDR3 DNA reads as TGTGCCAGTAGTGGGAGCCGGTTGAACGAGCAGTACTTC.

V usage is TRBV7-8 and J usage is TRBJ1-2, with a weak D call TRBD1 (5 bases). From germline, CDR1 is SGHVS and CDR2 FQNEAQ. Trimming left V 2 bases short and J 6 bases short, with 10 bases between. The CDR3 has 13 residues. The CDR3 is CASSLQGLDGYTF. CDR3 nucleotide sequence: TGTGCCAGCAGCTTACAGGGATTGGATGGCTACACCTTC.

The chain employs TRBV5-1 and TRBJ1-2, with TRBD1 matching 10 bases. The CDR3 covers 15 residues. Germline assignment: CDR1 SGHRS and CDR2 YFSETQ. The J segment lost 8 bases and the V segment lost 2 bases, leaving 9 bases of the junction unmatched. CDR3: CASSFGTGESFGYTF. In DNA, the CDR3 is TGCGCCAGCAGCTTCGGGACAGGGGAGAGCTTCGGCTACACCTTC. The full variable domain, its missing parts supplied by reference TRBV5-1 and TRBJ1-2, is KAGVTQTPRYLIKTRGQQVTLSCSPISGHRSVSWYQQTPGQGLQFLFEYFSETQRNKGNFPGRFSGRQFSNSRSEMNVSTLELGDSALYLCASSFGTGESFGYTFGSGTRLTVV.